Each of the 24 T cell receptor beta chains below was sequenced from the same sample in a study of CD8 T cells in Susac syndrome. With random hexamers, reverse transcription was performed on about 0.5 to 1 ug of RNA. TCRdb re-called the immunoSEQ multiplex PCR reads with MiXCR, one entry per CDR3 protein. The sample contains about 150,000 distinct CDR3 sequences, approximately 95% of which appear only once. Input material: CD4+ T cells from PBMCs. The receptors stem from a human donor with multiple sclerosis.

V is TRBV4-1 and J is TRBJ2-1; tentative D call: TRBD2 (6 bases). The ends were cut back, 1 base at V and 2 bases at J, with 12 bases in the middle. This CDR3 has 16 amino acids. CDR1 is MGHRA and CDR2 is YSYEKL in the germline V gene. In nucleotides, the CDR3 is TGCGCCAGCAGCCAAGCGGCTAGCGTTGCCTACAATGAGCAGTTCTTC. Its protein product is CASSQAASVAYNEQFF.

The rearrangement links TRBV29-1 to TRBJ1-3; no definite D call. The V end was cut by 6 bases, the J end by 0 bases, with 12 bases between. The V gene's germline CDR1 is SQVTM and CDR2 ANQGSEA. This CDR3 has 14 amino acids. CDR3 loop: CSVRVRGSGNTIYF. The CDR3 DNA reads as TGCAGCGTGAGGGTTCGTGGCTCTGGAAACACCATATATTTT.

The chain is built from TRBV5-1 and TRBJ1-4; D may be TRBD1 (5 bases). CDR1 SGHRS and CDR2 YFSETQ come from the germline V gene. This CDR3 region has 16 residues. V lost 3 bases to trimming and J lost 2 bases, with 14 bases between them. In DNA, the CDR3 is TGCGCCAGCAGCTCCTCGGTGAGGGGCACTAATGAAAAACTGTTTTTT. Translating it yields CASSSSVRGTNEKLFF. Full variable domain (missing parts from reference TRBV5-1 and TRBJ1-4): KAGVTQTPRYLIKTRGQQVTLSCSPISGHRSVSWYQQTPGQGLQFLFEYFSETQRNKGNFPGRFSGRQFSNSRSEMNVSTLELGDSALYLCASSSSVRGTNEKLFFGSGTQLSVL.

The chain employs TRBV7-2 and TRBJ1-6; D remains ambiguous. The CDR3 contains 14 residues. V was cut by 9 bases and J by 7 bases, with 16 bases left in between. Germline lookup yields CDR1 SGHTA and CDR2 FQGNSA. The DNA for the CDR3 is TGTGCCAGTGTGTCCTCGAATGGGAATTCACCCCTCCACTTT. It is translated as CASVSSNGNSPLHF.

This chain joins TRBV5-1 and TRBJ2-7; no firm D call. Germline assignment: CDR1 SGHRS and CDR2 YFSETQ. V lost 0 bases and J lost 0, with 13 bases in between. The CDR3 is 16 amino acids. The CDR3 nucleotides are TGCGCCAGCAGCTTGGGAGAGGCGAGAAGCTCCTACGAGCAGTACTTC. Translating gives CASSLGEARSSYEQYF.

This chain links TRBV3-1 with TRBJ1-2; D is unclear. CDR1 LGHDT and CDR2 YNNKEL come from the germline V gene (reference sequence). The CDR3 has 14 residues. V was trimmed by 2 bases and J by 6 bases, leaving 13 bases between them. In DNA form, the CDR3 reads TGTGCCAGCAGCCAAAAGGCCAGTGCACATGGCTACACCTTC. Protein sequence: CASSQKASAHGYTF.

The gene calls are TRBV5-1 and TRBJ2-5; 7 positions agree with TRBD1. J was trimmed by 5 bases and V by 3 bases; bases with no gene match: 10. The V gene's germline CDR1 is SGHRS and CDR2 YFSETQ. The CDR3 runs 15 residues. CDR3 residues: CASSSRQGPRETQYF. The CDR3 nucleotides are TGCGCCAGCAGCTCAAGACAGGGCCCGCGGGAGACCCAGTACTTC. The full variable domain, completed using reference TRBV5-1 and TRBJ2-5, is KAGVTQTPRYLIKTRGQQVTLSCSPISGHRSVSWYQQTPGQGLQFLFEYFSETQRNKGNFPGRFSGRQFSNSRSEMNVSTLELGDSALYLCASSSRQGPRETQYFGPGTRLLVL.

This chain joins TRBV5-1 and TRBJ1-2, with D possibly TRBD1 on 5 matching bases. The CDR3 sequence is 15 residues long. Germline loops: CDR1 SGHRS, CDR2 YFSETQ. V lost 0 bases and J lost 5, with 14 bases in between. The CDR3 sequence is CASSLAGTTPYGYTF. In DNA, the CDR3 is TGCGCCAGCAGCTTGGCCGGGACTACTCCTTATGGCTACACCTTC.

This sequence joins TRBV10-3 and TRBJ2-7; TRBD1 might be the D (6 bases). CDR1 is ENHRY and CDR2 is SYGVKD in the germline V gene. The CDR3 contains 13 residues. Trimming took off 8 bases at V and 2 bases at J, with 13 bases between the two ends. CDR3: CAIQGSLAYEQYF. CDR3 sequence (DNA): TGTGCCATCCAGGGGTCCCTTGCCTACGAGCAGTACTTC.

V gene TRBV5-1 combines with J gene TRBJ2-5, with TRBD2 matching 13 bases. Losses at the gene ends were 4 bases for V and 4 bases for J; bases not matched to a gene: 10. This CDR3 is built from 17 residues. Germline V lookup: CDR1 SGHRS, CDR2 YFSETQ. CDR3 loop: CASSTGLAGAPGETQYF. For the CDR3, the DNA is TGCGCCAGCAGCACTGGACTAGCGGGAGCGCCCGGAGAGACCCAGTACTTC. The complete variable domain, with remaining parts taken from reference TRBV5-1 and TRBJ2-5, reads KAGVTQTPRYLIKTRGQQVTLSCSPISGHRSVSWYQQTPGQGLQFLFEYFSETQRNKGNFPGRFSGRQFSNSRSEMNVSTLELGDSALYLCASSTGLAGAPGETQYFGPGTRLLVL.

CDR3 DNA: TGCAGCGGGGACCCTTCAGGGACCCAGTACTTC. It is translated as CSGDPSGTQYF. The gene calls are TRBV29-1 and TRBJ2-5; the D gene could be TRBD1 or TRBD2 (5 bases each). V was shortened by 7 bases and J by 7 bases, with 13 bases between the two germline ends. Germline CDR1 SQVTM, CDR2 ANQGSEA. CDR3 length: 11 amino acids.

The chain employs TRBV19 and TRBJ2-7; maybe TRBD1 (5 bases). V shed 5 bases and J shed 2 bases, with 16 bases lying between them. The germline V gene encodes CDR1 LNHDA and CDR2 SQIVND (reference sequence). This CDR3 is 15 amino acids long. The CDR3 here is CASSPTPAGTYEQYF. The CDR3 DNA reads TGTGCCAGTAGTCCAACCCCCGCAGGGACCTACGAGCAGTACTTC.

This clonotype was detected a few times. The rearrangement links TRBV5-6 to TRBJ1-2, with 8 bases aligning to TRBD1. After removal of 4 bases from V and 5 bases from J, the junction contained 7 bases not matched to a gene. CDR1 is SGHDT and CDR2 is YYEEEE in the germline V gene. The length of the CDR3 is 14 residues. The chain's CDR3 is CASSPDRGGYGYTF. The CDR3 nucleotides are TGTGCCAGCAGCCCCGACAGGGGAGGGTATGGCTACACCTTC.

J is TRBJ1-1 and V is TRBV11-2; D is perhaps TRBD1 (5 bases). Trimming cost V 0 bases and J 1 base, with 12 bases left between them. CDR1 is SGHAT, CDR2 FQNNGV, per germline. The CDR3 extends over 16 amino acids. In DNA form, the CDR3 reads TGTGCCAGCAGCTTAGAGTTCGGGGCCAGGAACACTGAAGCTTTCTTT. Amino acids: CASSLEFGARNTEAFF.

The rearrangement joins TRBV7-9 to TRBJ1-6; D gene ambiguous. The CDR3 spans 11 residues. Trimming took off 6 bases at V and 7 bases at J, with 4 bases between the two ends. From germline, CDR1 is SEHNR and CDR2 FQNEAQ (reference sequence). CDR3 sequence: CASSGNSPLHF. CDR3 sequence (DNA): TGTGCCAGCAGTGGAAATTCACCCCTCCACTTT.

CDR3 nucleotides: TGTGCCAGCGAGCAAGGGGGAACCAACTATGGCTACACCTTC. It specifies CASEQGGTNYGYTF. The chain links TRBV2 to TRBJ1-2; D is perhaps TRBD1 (6 bases). There are 14 residues in the CDR3. The germline gives CDR1 SNHLY, CDR2 FYNNEI. With 8 bases removed from V and 2 bases from J, the gap between germline ends came to 15 bases.

This rearrangement joins TRBV27 to TRBJ1-1, with D possibly matching TRBD1 (6 bases). The CDR3 is 14 amino acids. Trimming left V 5 bases short and J 6 bases short, with 16 bases between. CDR1 is MNHEY, CDR2 SMNVEV, per germline (reference sequence). For the CDR3, the DNA is TGTGCCAGCAGTGAGGGGGGAAGCCTTCCTGAAGCTTTCTTT. It specifies CASSEGGSLPEAFF.

The chain employs TRBV20-1 and TRBJ1-5; TRBD1 is a possible D gene (5 bases). The CDR3 runs 17 residues. V shed 5 bases and J shed 1 base, with 21 bases lying between them. Germline values: CDR1 DFQATT, CDR2 SNEGSKA (reference sequence). The DNA for the CDR3 is TGCAGTGCTGGGGCCGGGGGGACTCAGCGAAGCAATCAGCCCCAGCATTTT. The encoded protein is CSAGAGGTQRSNQPQHF.

This chain connects TRBV5-1 to TRBJ1-1, with D maybe TRBD1 (6 bases). The CDR3 has 14 residues. Between the trimmed V and J ends, which lost 6 bases and 0 bases, there was a span of 12 bases. CDR1 is SGHRS, CDR2 YFSETQ, per germline. CDR3 sequence (DNA): TGCGCCAGCAACGCGGACAGTCTGAACACTGAAGCTTTCTTT. Its translation: CASNADSLNTEAFF.

The rearrangement uses TRBV20-1 and TRBJ2-1; possible D gene TRBD1, 6 bases. CDR3 length: 12 residues. Trimming shortened V by 0 bases and J by 14 bases, and 14 bases separated the two germline ends. CDR1 and CDR2 (germline): DFQATT, SNEGSKA (reference sequence). CDR3 DNA: TGCAGTGCTAGAGAAACTAGAAGGGGGAAGTTCTTC. Protein: CSARETRRGKFF.

This clonotype was picked up one time. V gene TRBV3-1 combines with J gene TRBJ2-7, with unresolved D. Trimming removed 1 base at V and 5 bases at J, with 6 bases between. The germline CDR1 and CDR2 sequences are LGHDT and YNNKEL (reference sequence). The CDR3 covers 12 residues. CDR3 protein: CASSQVGHEQYF. DNA for the CDR3: TGTGCCAGCAGCCAAGTCGGGCACGAGCAGTACTTC.

This chain's CDR3 is CASSQYNDGTYEQYF. The CDR3 nucleotides read TGCGCCAGCAGCCAGTACAACGACGGAACCTACGAGCAGTACTTC. The chain couples TRBV4-1 to TRBJ2-7, with D hard to call. V was trimmed by 3 bases and J by 2 bases, leaving 14 bases between them. The CDR3 covers 15 residues. Germline CDR1 reads MGHRA; CDR2 reads YSYEKL.

The J gene is TRBJ1-1, the V gene TRBV6-6; D may be TRBD1 (6 bases). The germline V and J ends were trimmed by 7 bases and 0 bases, with 12 bases remaining between them. The CDR3 totals 14 residues. Per the germline V gene, CDR1 is MNHNY and CDR2 is SVGAGI (reference sequence). CDR3 in DNA: TGTGCCAGCAATCGGGACACGTTGAACACTGAAGCTTTCTTT. Protein product: CASNRDTLNTEAFF.

The chain recombines TRBV20-1 with TRBJ1-5; D is unclear. With 1 base removed from V and 4 bases from J, the gap between germline ends came to 14 bases. From germline, CDR1 is DFQATT and CDR2 SNEGSKA (reference sequence). The CDR3 sequence is 15 residues long. The CDR3: CSARASGGKNQPQHF. The CDR3 region has the DNA TGCAGTGCTAGAGCATCGGGCGGGAAAAATCAGCCCCAGCATTTT.